This T cell receptor (beta chain) was documented in a study of T cell changes during pregnancy in multiple sclerosis. Some clones are missing from TCRdb's copy, which holds only in-frame ones; the method was immunoSEQ multiplex PCR. The sample holds 60,000 to 65,000 clones; 80% to 95% are singletons and the top ten take roughly 2.3%. The clonotype comes from a female donor with multiple sclerosis, enrolled in a pregnancy study. The specimen comprised peripheral blood, sampled in the first trimester of pregnancy.

The chain's CDR3 is CASSLAGAYNEQFF. In DNA form, the CDR3 reads TGTGCCAGCAGCTTAGCAGGGGCCTACAATGAGCAGTTCTTC. V is TRBV13 and J is TRBJ2-1; maybe TRBD1 (6 bases). The V end lost 1 base, the J end lost 2 bases, and 6 bases lay between the germline ends. CDR3 length: 14 residues. Germline V lookup: CDR1 PRHDT, CDR2 FYEKMQ (reference sequence).